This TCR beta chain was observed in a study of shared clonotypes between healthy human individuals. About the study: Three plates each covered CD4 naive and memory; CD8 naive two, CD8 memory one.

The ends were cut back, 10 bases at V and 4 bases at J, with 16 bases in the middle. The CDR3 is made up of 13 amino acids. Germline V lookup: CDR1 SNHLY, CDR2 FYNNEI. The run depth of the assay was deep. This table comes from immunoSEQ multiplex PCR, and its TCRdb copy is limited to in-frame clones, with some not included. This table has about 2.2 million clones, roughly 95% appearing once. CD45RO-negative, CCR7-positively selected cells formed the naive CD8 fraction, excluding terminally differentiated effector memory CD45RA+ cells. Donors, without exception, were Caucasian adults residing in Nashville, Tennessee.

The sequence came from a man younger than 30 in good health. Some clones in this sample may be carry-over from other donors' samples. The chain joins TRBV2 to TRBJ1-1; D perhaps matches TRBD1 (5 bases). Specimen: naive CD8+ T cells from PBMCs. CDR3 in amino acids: CAKEEGRGTEAFF. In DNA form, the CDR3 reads TGTGCCAAAGAGGAGGGGAGAGGCACTGAAGCTTTCTTT.